The clone carrying this TCR beta chain was detected only once. What it binds is not known. The data belong to a study of blood T cells in healthy people across ages. Germline V gene data show CDR1 as DFQATT and CDR2 as SNEGSKA (reference sequence). With V trimmed by 5 bases and J by 2 bases, 14 bases remained unmatched. The CDR3 sequence is 16 residues long. Study observations and caveats: Investigators viewed diversity estimates from one million T cells as underestimates, the study reported. Long-lived donors carried more naive CD4+ cells and greater diversity than aged donors. As age increased, TCR beta diversity per million T cells fell in a roughly linear fashion.

Next came a second PCR, run for about 6 to 12 cycles, which used a sample-barcoded 5' primer along with a J-beta primer mix. Each cDNA molecule was tagged by a template-switch adaptor with 12 random nucleotides. TCRdb called the 5' RACE reads again in MiXCR, with one record for every CDR3 protein. The data hold 1.5 million to 2 million distinct CDR3 sequences, with roughly 50% observed a single time. This receptor was obtained from a woman in her thirties or forties in good health. The rearrangement links TRBV20-1 to TRBJ2-7, with TRBD2 matching 8 bases. The material sequenced was blood. The CDR3 region is CSAGKPSAGVTYEQYF. CDR3 DNA: TGCAGTGCTGGTAAGCCGTCAGCGGGGGTGACCTACGAGCAGTACTTC.